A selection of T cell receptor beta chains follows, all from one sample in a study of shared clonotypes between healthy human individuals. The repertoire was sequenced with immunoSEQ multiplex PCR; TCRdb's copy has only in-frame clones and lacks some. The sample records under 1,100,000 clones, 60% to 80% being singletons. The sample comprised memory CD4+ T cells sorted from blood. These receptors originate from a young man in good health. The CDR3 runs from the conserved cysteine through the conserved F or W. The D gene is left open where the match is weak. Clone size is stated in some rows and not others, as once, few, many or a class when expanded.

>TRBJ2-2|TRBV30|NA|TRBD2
TGTGCCTGGAGTGCGCACGGCGGGGGGGCCTTTGCCGGGGAGCTGTTTTTT
CAWSAHGGGAFAGELFF
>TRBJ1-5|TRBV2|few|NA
TGTGCCAGCAGCCCCAAGCTTGTTAGCAATCAGCCCCAGCATTTT
CASSPKLVSNQPQHF
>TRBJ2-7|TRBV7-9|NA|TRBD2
TGTGCCAGCAGCCCCCTAGCGGGTGGCACTCCACTAGAGCAGTACTTC
CASSPLAGGTPLEQYF
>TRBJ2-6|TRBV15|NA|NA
TGTGCCACCAGCAGAGCCGGGTCTGGGGCCAACGTCCTGACTTTC
CATSRAGSGANVLTF
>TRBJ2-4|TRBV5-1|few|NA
TGCGCCAGCAGCTTAGACTCCTTAGGCGACATTCAGTACTTC
CASSLDSLGDIQYF
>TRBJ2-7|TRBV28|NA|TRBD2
TGTGCCAGCAGGACTAGCGGAACTTCCTACGAGCAGTACTTC
CASRTSGTSYEQYF
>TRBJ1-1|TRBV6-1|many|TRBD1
TGTGCCAGCAAGCGACAGGGGGACACTGAAGCTTTCTTT
CASKRQGDTEAFF
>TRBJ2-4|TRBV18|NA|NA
TGTGCCAGCTCACCACCGGGGGAATTCATTCAGTACTTC
CASSPPGEFIQYF
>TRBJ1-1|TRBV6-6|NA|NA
TGTGCCAGCTCGCGGGGGAACACTGAAGCTTTCTTT
CASSRGNTEAFF
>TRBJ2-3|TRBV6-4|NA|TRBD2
TGTGCCGTCCCCGGGACTAGCGCATACACAGATACGCAGTATTTT
CAVPGTSAYTDTQYF
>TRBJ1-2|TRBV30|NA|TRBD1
TGTGCCTGGAACCGGGACAGGGCGGATGGCTACACCTTC
CAWNRDRADGYTF
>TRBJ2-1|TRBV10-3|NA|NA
TGTGCCATCAGTATACTAGCCGATGAGCAGTTCTTC
CAISILADEQFF
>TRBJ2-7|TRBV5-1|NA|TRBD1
TGCGCCAGCAGCCTCAATGGGGAAACGGGACAGGGGCACTTC
CASSLNGETGQGHF
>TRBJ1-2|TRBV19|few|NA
TGTGCCAGTAGTATGGGGACCTCTAACTATGGCTACACCTTC
CASSMGTSNYGYTF
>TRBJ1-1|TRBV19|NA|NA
TGTGCCAGTGACTCCGGTAGAAACACTGAAGCTTTCTTT
CASDSGRNTEAFF
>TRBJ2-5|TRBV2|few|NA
TGTGCCAGCAGTCGGGGGCAAGAGACCCAGTACTTC
CASSRGQETQYF
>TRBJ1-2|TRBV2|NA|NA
TGTGCCAGCAGTGACCGGTCGGCCGGACCCTTC
CASSDRSAGPF
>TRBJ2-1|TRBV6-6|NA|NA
TGTGCCAGCAGTTCTCACAATGAGCAGTTCTTC
CASSSHNEQFF
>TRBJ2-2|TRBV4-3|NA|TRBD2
TGCGCCAGCAGCCAAGACGCGGCAGGGGCTAGGGCTAGCGGGAGAACCGGGGAGCTGTTTTTT
CASSQDAAGARASGRTGELFF
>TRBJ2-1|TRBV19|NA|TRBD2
TGTGCCAGTAGTATAGAGGCTAGCGGACGGTACAATGAGCAGTTCTTC
CASSIEASGRYNEQFF
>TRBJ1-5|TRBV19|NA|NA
TGTGCCAGTAGTATTTCGGACAGCAATCAGCCCCAGCATTTT
CASSISDSNQPQHF
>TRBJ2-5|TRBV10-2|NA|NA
TGCGCCAGCAGTGAGTCAGGGTTCGAGACCCAGTACTTC
CASSESGFETQYF
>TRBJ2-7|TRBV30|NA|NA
TGTGCCTGGAGTCCAATGGGGGGCCAGGCCTACGAGCAGTACTTC
CAWSPMGGQAYEQYF
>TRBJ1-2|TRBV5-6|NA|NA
TGTGCCAGCGGTGACAGGAACTATGGCTACACCTTC
CASGDRNYGYTF
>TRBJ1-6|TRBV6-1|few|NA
TGTGCCAGCAGTGCCGGTCCTTCAGGCCTCCACTTT
CASSAGPSGLHF
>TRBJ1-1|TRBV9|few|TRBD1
TGTGCCAGCGGACAGGGACCGAACACTGAAGCTTTCTTT
CASGQGPNTEAFF
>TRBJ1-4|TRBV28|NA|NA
TGTGCCAGCAGTTGGACGGGAGGGGAAAAACTGTTTTTT
CASSWTGGEKLFF
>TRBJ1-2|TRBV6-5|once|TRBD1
TGTGCCAGCAAGAGGACAGGGGATGGCTACACCTTC
CASKRTGDGYTF
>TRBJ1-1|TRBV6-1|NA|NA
TGTGCCAGCAAAGGGCCAGAGAACACTGAAGCTTTCTTT
CASKGPENTEAFF
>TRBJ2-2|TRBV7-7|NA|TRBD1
TGTGCTAGCAGCTCCCGACAGGGGAACACCGGGGAGCTGTTTTTT
CASSSRQGNTGELFF
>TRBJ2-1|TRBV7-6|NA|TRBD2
TGTGCCAGCAGCTTAGGGTATGCGGGAGTAAGTGAGCAGTTCTTC
CASSLGYAGVSEQFF
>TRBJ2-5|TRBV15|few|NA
TGTGCCACCAGCAGAGATTGGGGGTCCAGGCAGACCCAGTACTTC
CATSRDWGSRQTQYF
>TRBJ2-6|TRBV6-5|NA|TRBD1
TGTGCCAGCAGCAGACAGGGTTGGGGGGCCAACGTCCTGACTTTC
CASSRQGWGANVLTF
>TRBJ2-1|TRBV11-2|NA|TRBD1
TGTGCCAGCAGCCACGACAGGGGGCGAGTAAATGAGCAGTTCTTC
CASSHDRGRVNEQFF
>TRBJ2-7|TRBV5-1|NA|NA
TGCGCCAGCAGCTTGGCCGGGCAAGGGGGATACGAGCAGTACTTC
CASSLAGQGGYEQYF
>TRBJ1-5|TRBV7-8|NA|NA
TGTGCCAGCAGCTTAGAGGCAATTACAAAAAATCAGCCCCAGCATTTT
CASSLEAITKNQPQHF